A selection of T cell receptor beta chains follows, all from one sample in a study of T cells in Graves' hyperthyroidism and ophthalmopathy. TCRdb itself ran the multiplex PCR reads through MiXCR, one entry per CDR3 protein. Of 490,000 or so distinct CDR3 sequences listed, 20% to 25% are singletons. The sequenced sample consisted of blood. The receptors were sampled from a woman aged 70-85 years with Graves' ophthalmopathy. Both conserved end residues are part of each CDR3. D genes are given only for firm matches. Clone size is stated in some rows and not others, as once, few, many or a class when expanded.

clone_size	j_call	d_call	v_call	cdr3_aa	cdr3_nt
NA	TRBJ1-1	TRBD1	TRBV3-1	CASSQYKTGKSMTAFF	TGTGCCAGCAGCCAATATAAGACAGGGAAGAGCATGACGGCTTTCTTT
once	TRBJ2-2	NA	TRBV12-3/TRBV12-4	CASSLGASTGELFF	TGTGCCAGCAGTTTGGGGGCGTCCACCGGGGAGCTGTTTTTT
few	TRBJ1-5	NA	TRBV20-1	CSAHTGYSNQPQHF	TGCAGTGCACATACAGGTTATAGCAATCAGCCCCAGCATTTT
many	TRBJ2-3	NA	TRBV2	CAHRSEREASTDTQYF	TGTGCCCACAGATCGGAGAGGGAGGCTAGCACAGATACGCAGTATTTT
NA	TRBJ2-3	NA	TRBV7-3	CASSHRQGTDTQYF	TGTGCCAGCAGCCATCGACAGGGCACAGATACGCAGTATTTT
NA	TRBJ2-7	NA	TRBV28	CASSLSAGGVPAHEQYF	TGTGCCAGCAGCCTATCGGCCGGCGGTGTCCCCGCCCACGAGCAGTACTTC
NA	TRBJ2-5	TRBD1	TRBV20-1	CSAEPPGQGDQYQETQYF	TGCAGTGCAGAGCCTCCGGGACAGGGGGACCAGTACCAAGAGACCCAGTACTTC
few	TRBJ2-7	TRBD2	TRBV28	CASKNSGGPVEQYF	TGTGCCAGCAAAAACTCGGGAGGGCCTGTTGAGCAGTACTTC
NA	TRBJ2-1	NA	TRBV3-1	CASSRGGHNEQFF	TGTGCCAGCAGCCGGGGTGGGCACAATGAGCAGTTCTTC
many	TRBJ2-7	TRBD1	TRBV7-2	CASSSSTGWGEQYF	TGTGCCAGCAGCTCCTCGACAGGGTGGGGGGAGCAGTACTTC
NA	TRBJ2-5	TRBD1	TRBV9	CASSVKDRGHQETQYF	TGTGCCAGCAGCGTTAAGGACAGGGGGCACCAAGAGACCCAGTACTTC